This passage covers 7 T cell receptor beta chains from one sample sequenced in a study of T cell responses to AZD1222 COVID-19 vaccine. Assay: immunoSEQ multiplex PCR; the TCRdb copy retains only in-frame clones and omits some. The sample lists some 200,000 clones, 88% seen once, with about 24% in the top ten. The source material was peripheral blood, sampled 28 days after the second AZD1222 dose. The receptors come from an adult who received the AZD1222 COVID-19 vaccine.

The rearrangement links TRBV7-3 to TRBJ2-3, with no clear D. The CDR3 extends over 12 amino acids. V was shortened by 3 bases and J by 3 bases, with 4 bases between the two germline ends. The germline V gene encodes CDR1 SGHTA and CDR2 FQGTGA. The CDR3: CASSFDTDTQYF. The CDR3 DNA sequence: TGTGCCAGCAGCTTTGATACAGATACGCAGTATTTT. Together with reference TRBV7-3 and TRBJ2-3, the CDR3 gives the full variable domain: GAGVSQTPSNKVTEKGKYVELRCDPISGHTALYWYRQSLGQGPEFLIYFQGTGAADDSGLPNDRFFAVRPEGSVSTLKIQRTERGDSAVYLCASSFDTDTQYFGPGTRLTVL.

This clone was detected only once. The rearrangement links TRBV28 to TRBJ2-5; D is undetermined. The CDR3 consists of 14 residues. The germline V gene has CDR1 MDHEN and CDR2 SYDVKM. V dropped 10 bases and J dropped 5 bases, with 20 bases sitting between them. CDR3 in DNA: TGTGCCACCCTCAGTTTAGTAGACGGGGAGACCCAGTACTTC. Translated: CATLSLVDGETQYF. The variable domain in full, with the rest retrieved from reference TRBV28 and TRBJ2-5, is DVKVTQSSRYLVKRTGEKVFLECVQDMDHENMFWYRQDPGLGLRLIYFSYDVKMKEKGDIPEGYSVSREKKERFSLILESASTNQTSMYLCATLSLVDGETQYFGPGTRLLVL.

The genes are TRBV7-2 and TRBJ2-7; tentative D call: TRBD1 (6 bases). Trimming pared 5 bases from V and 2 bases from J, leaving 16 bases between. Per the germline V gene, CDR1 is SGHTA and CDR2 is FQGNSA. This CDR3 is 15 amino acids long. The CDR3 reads CASSEDGGQTYEQYF. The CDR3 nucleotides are TGTGCCAGCAGCGAAGATGGGGGCCAAACCTACGAGCAGTACTTC.

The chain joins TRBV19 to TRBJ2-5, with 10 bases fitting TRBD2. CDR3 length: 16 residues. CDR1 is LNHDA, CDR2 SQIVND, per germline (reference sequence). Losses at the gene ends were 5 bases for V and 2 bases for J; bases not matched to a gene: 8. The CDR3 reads CASSSLAGAGQETQYF. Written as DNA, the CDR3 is TGTGCCAGTAGTTCGCTAGCGGGAGCCGGGCAAGAGACCCAGTACTTC.

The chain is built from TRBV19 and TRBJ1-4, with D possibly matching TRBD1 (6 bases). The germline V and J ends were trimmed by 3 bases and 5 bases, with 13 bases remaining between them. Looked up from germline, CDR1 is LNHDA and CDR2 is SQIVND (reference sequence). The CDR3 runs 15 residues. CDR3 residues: CASSIDGGANEKLFF. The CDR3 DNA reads TGTGCCAGTAGTATCGATGGGGGCGCGAATGAAAAACTGTTTTTT.

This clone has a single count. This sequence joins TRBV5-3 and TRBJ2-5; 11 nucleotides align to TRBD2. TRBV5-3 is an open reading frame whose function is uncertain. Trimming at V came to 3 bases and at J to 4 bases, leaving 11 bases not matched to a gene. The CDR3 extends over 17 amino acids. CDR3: CARSCGLLAGGPETQYF. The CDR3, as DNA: TGTGCCAGAAGCTGTGGGTTGCTAGCGGGAGGTCCAGAGACCCAGTACTTC.

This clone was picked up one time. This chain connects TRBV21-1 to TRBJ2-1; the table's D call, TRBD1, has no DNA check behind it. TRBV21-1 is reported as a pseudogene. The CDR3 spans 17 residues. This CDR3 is CASTQPRQDISYNEQFF. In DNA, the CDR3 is TGTGCCAGCACGCAACCCCGACAGGATATCTCCTACAATGAGCAGTTCTTC.